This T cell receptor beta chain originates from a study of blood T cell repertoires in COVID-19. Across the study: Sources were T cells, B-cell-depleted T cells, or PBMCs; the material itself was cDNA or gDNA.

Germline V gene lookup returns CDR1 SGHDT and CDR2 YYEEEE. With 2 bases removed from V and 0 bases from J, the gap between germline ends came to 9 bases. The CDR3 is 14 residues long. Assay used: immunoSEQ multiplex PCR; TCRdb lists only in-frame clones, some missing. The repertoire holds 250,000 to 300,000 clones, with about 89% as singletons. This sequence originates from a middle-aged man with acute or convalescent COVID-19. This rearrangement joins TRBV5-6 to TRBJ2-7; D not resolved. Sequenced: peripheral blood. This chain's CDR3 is CASSFRWASYEQYF. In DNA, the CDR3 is TGTGCCAGCAGCTTCAGGTGGGCCTCCTACGAGCAGTACTTC. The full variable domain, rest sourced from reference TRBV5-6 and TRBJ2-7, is DAGVTQSPTHLIKTRGQQVTLRCSPKSGHDTVSWYQQALGQGPQFIFQYYEEEERQRGNFPDRFSGHQFPNYSSELNVNALLLGDSALYLCASSFRWASYEQYFGPGTRLTVT.